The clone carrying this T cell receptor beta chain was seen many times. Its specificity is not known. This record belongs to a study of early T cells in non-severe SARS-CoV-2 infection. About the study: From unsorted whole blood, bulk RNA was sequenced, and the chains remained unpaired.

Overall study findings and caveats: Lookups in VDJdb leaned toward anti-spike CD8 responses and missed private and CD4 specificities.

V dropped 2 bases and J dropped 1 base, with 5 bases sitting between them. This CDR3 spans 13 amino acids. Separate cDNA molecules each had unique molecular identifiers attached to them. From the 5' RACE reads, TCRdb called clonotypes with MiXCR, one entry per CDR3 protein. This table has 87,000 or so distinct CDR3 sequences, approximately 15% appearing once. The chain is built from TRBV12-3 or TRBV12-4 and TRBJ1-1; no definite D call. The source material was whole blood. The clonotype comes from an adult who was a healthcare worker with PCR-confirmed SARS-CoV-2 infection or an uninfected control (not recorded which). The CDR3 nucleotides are TGTGCCAGCAGTTTAATGGGGAACACTGAAGCTTTCTTT. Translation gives CASSLMGNTEAFF.